The 22 T cell receptor beta chains reported below all come from one sample, sequenced in a study of yellow fever vaccine responses in identical twins. TCRdb fed the RT-PCR reads into MiXCR, producing one record per CDR3 protein. Counted here are 1,500 to 2,000 distinct CDR3 sequences, around four fifths occurring once; the ten biggest clones make up about 7%. Sequenced here: T cells from blood (PBMCs), unsorted or a sorted subset (not recorded which), sampled before or after yellow fever vaccination (not recorded which). The receptors here all came from a woman aged 18-29 years who received the yellow fever vaccine.

V gene TRBV7-2 combines with J gene TRBJ2-7; no firm D call. Germline V gene sequence: CDR1 SGHTA, CDR2 FQGNSA. Trimming left V 5 bases short and J 1 base short, with 3 bases between. There are 11 residues in the CDR3. In DNA, the CDR3 is TGTGCCAGCAGCATTTCCTACGAGCAGTACTTC. Translated, it gives CASSISYEQYF.

Only a few counts were recorded for this clonotype. CDR3 protein: CASSFPGSPNEQFF. CDR3 coding DNA: TGTGCCAGCAGCTTCCCGGGGTCGCCCAATGAGCAGTTCTTC. The chain is built from TRBV7-3 and TRBJ2-1; weak D call: TRBD2 (5 bases). The length of the CDR3 is 14 residues. V lost 3 bases and J lost 6, with 12 bases in between. Germline V lookup: CDR1 SGHTA, CDR2 FQGTGA.

This chain links TRBV19 with TRBJ2-1; D remains ambiguous. The V end was cut by 8 bases, the J end by 3 bases, with 5 bases between. The CDR3 is made up of 11 amino acids. Germline-derived CDR1 and CDR2 are LNHDA and SQIVND (reference sequence). The CDR3, as DNA: TGTGCCAGTGCAGACTACAATGAGCAGTTCTTC. Translating it yields CASADYNEQFF. Using reference TRBV19 and TRBJ2-1 for the parts outside the CDR3, the full variable domain is DGGITQSPKYLFRKEGQNVTLSCEQNLNHDAMYWYRQDPGQGLRLIYYSQIVNDFQKGDIAEGYSVSREKKESFPLTVTSAQKNPTAFYLCASADYNEQFFGPGTRLTVL.

The chain couples TRBV20-1 to TRBJ2-7; 11 bases agree with TRBD1. V shed 0 bases and J 7 bases; nucleotides not matched to a gene: 8. This CDR3 has 15 residues. Per the germline V gene, CDR1 is DFQATT and CDR2 is SNEGSKA (reference sequence). The chain's CDR3 is CSAREPDRGLGEQYF. The CDR3 bases are TGCAGTGCTAGAGAACCGGACAGGGGGCTGGGGGAGCAGTACTTC.

The chain's CDR3 is CASSQVGHLQETQYF. The CDR3, as DNA: TGTGCCAGCAGCCAAGTCGGACACCTCCAAGAGACCCAGTACTTC. The chain employs TRBV3-1 and TRBJ2-5, with D perhaps matching TRBD1 (5 bases). The CDR3 is 15 residues long. V was clipped by 1 base and J by 1 base, with 10 bases between them. The germline gives CDR1 LGHDT, CDR2 YNNKEL (reference sequence).

This clonotype has more than one count but fewer than ten. The V gene is TRBV4-1, the J gene TRBJ1-1; 8 nucleotides line up with TRBD1. The CDR3 contains 15 residues. CDR1 MGHRA and CDR2 YSYEKL come from the germline V gene. The ends lost 1 base at V and 1 base at J; junction bases unmatched: 2. CDR3 sequence: CASSQVGQGNTEAFF. In DNA, the CDR3 is TGCGCCAGCAGCCAAGTCGGACAGGGGAACACTGAAGCTTTCTTT.

This clonotype has more than one count but fewer than ten. The genes are TRBV6-2 or TRBV6-3 and TRBJ1-1, with no clear D. Germline V gene lookup returns CDR1 MNHEY and CDR2 SVGEGT. Trimming pared 3 bases from V and 1 base from J, leaving 9 bases between. The CDR3 length is 14 residues. The CDR3 region is CASSYRTENTEAFF. The DNA of the CDR3 is TGTGCCAGCAGTTATCGTACAGAGAACACTGAAGCTTTCTTT.

This chain connects TRBV11-3 to TRBJ2-1; D perhaps matches TRBD2 (6 bases). This CDR3 has 14 residues. Trimming took off 7 bases at V and 9 bases at J, with 19 bases between the two ends. Germline V CDR1 and CDR2: SGHNT, YENEEA. The CDR3 sequence: CASNPPDSGPEQFF. CDR3 DNA: TGTGCCAGCAACCCCCCGGATAGCGGCCCTGAGCAGTTCTTC.

The chain has TRBV7-3 and TRBJ2-3; 7 bases are shared with TRBD1. The length of the CDR3 is 14 residues. V lost 5 bases and J lost 1; bases outside the gene matches: 3. Germline loops: CDR1 SGHTA, CDR2 FQGTGA. The CDR3 nucleotides are TGTGCCAGCAGCCCCACAGGGGGCACAGATACGCAGTATTTT. Encoded protein: CASSPTGGTDTQYF.

As DNA, the CDR3 is TGTGCCAGCAGCTTAGCTAGGGTGGGTAATTCACCCCTCCACTTT. Amino acids: CASSLARVGNSPLHF. The chain joins TRBV7-2 to TRBJ1-6, with D unresolved. The CDR3 sequence is 15 residues long. V lost 0 bases and J 6 bases, leaving 9 bases between the germline ends. Germline CDR1 is SGHTA and CDR2 is FQGNSA.

The chain links TRBV5-1 to TRBJ1-6; 7 nucleotides agree with TRBD1. V trimming: 1 base; J trimming: 7 bases; junction bases outside the gene matches: 5. CDR1 is SGHRS, CDR2 YFSETQ, per germline. CDR3 size: 15 residues. The CDR3 DNA sequence: TGCGCCAGCAGCTTGTCCAGGGGGGAAAATTCACCCCTCCACTTT. Encoded protein: CASSLSRGENSPLHF.

The genes are TRBV5-1 and TRBJ2-1; D is possibly TRBD2 (7 bases). Trimming removed 2 bases from V and 7 bases from J, with 13 bases in between. Germline assignment: CDR1 SGHRS and CDR2 YFSETQ. CDR3 size: 14 residues. The CDR3 loop reads CASSLRGALNEQFF. The CDR3 DNA reads TGCGCCAGCAGCTTACGGGGGGCTCTGAATGAGCAGTTCTTC.

The genes are TRBV2 and TRBJ1-1; D not resolved. CDR1 SNHLY and CDR2 FYNNEI come from the germline V gene. The CDR3 contains 10 residues. The V end was cut by 2 bases, the J end by 8 bases, with 3 bases between. Written as DNA, the CDR3 is TGTGCCAGCAGTGAAAACGAAGCTTTCTTT. It encodes CASSENEAFF.

This sequence joins TRBV4-1 and TRBJ2-3; D is possibly TRBD2 (5 bases). The CDR3 runs to 15 residues. V lost 0 bases and J lost 4, with 11 bases in between. The germline CDR1 and CDR2 sequences are MGHRA and YSYEKL. For the CDR3, the DNA is TGCGCCAGCAGCCAAGAGCGCGGCGGGCCAGATACGCAGTATTTT. This translates into CASSQERGGPDTQYF.

As DNA, the CDR3 is TGTGCCAGCAGCTTTTCACTCGGCGGGAGAGGATACAATGAGCAGTTCTTC. Translation gives CASSFSLGGRGYNEQFF. The V and J genes are TRBV7-9 and TRBJ2-1; 7 nucleotides align to TRBD2. The CDR3 spans 17 residues. Per the germline V gene, CDR1 is SEHNR and CDR2 is FQNEAQ (reference sequence). Trimming cost V 3 bases and J 4 bases; bases outside gene matches: 12.

This chain connects TRBV18 to TRBJ2-7, with D possibly TRBD2 on 6 matching bases. Trimming shortened V by 8 bases and J by 2 bases, and 16 bases separated the two germline ends. Per the germline V gene, CDR1 is KGHSH and CDR2 is LQKENI. This CDR3 region has 14 residues. The DNA of the CDR3 is TGTGCCAGCCAAGACGGGGGAGCACCCTACGAGCAGTACTTC. Translation: CASQDGGAPYEQYF.

To note about this clonotype: Germline is not matched at one junction end, which may reflect a read error. The rearrangement links TRBV7-7 to TRBJ2-2; D possibly corresponds to TRBD2 (5 bases). CDR3 size: 14 residues. Germline V lookup: CDR1 SSHAT, CDR2 FNYEAQ (reference sequence). The CDR3 DNA reads TGTGCTAGCATCGACCCTTCGGGGACCGGGGAGCTGTTTTTT. Its protein is CASIDPSGTGELFF.

This rearrangement joins TRBV18 to TRBJ2-7; D ambiguous. V gave up 0 bases and J gave up 3 bases, with 0 bases separating them. The CDR3 spans 11 residues. The germline V gene has CDR1 KGHSH and CDR2 LQKENI. The CDR3 bases are TGTGCCAGCTCACCACCCTACGAGCAGTACTTC. Protein product: CASSPPYEQYF.

The gene calls are TRBV12-3 or TRBV12-4 and TRBJ1-3, with 9 bases aligning to TRBD1. J lost 0 bases, V lost 3 bases, and 0 bases had no gene match. The CDR3 extends over 15 amino acids. DNA of the CDR3: TGTGCCAGCAGTTTGACAGGGGGCTCTGGAAACACCATATATTTT. Its protein is CASSLTGGSGNTIYF.

This chain uses TRBV19 with TRBJ1-5, with a weak D call TRBD1 (5 bases). The CDR3 is 15 amino acids. Trimming stripped 9 bases from V and 1 base from J, with 16 bases between. Germline V gives CDR1 LNHDA, CDR2 SQIVND (reference sequence). The CDR3 DNA is TGTGCCAGCCAGCCGGGGGTCCGAAGCAATCAGCCCCAGCATTTT. Its protein is CASQPGVRSNQPQHF.

V gene TRBV2 combines with J gene TRBJ2-7, with TRBD1 as a possible D gene (5 bases). This CDR3 has 16 residues. V was cut by 1 base and J by 0 bases, with 13 bases left in between. Germline V gene sequence: CDR1 SNHLY, CDR2 FYNNEI. CDR3 sequence reads: CASSEGAGLVSYEQYF. CDR3 in DNA: TGTGCCAGCAGTGAAGGGGCAGGGTTAGTCTCCTACGAGCAGTACTTC.

The chain is built from TRBV27 and TRBJ2-1; D perhaps matches TRBD1 (5 bases). This CDR3 is 15 amino acids long. CDR1 is MNHEY, CDR2 SMNVEV, per germline (reference sequence). V was pared by 6 bases and J by 5 bases, with 17 bases between. The CDR3 nucleotides read TGTGCCAGCAGACCGCTTCTTGACAGAAACAATGAGCAGTTCTTC. Translated, it gives CASRPLLDRNNEQFF.